The subject of this entry is one T cell receptor (beta chain). Its matching antigen is unknown. Each CDR3 protein is one row after TCRdb ran MiXCR on the reads. The sample gives some 300,000 distinct CDR3 sequences, approximately 14% of which show up once; about 10% is in the top ten. This entry is derived from a study of T cell repertoires in cytomegalovirus infection. Study summary: Matching HLA type, along with CMV infection, was indicated by public TCR beta signatures. General observations from the study: Summed frequency of public TCR beta families distinguished CMV carriers with the relevant HLA. CMV-specific TCR beta clonotypes restricted by HLA-C dominated the ex vivo response.

This CDR3 is 13 amino acids long. Trimming removed 4 bases at V and 8 bases at J, with 14 bases between. Germline CDR1 SQVTM, CDR2 ANQGSEA. The V call is TRBV29-1, the J call TRBJ1-4; D is ambiguous. The sequencing sample was made of PBMCs. This TCR came from a human donor in good health (CMV status not recorded). Some clones in this sample may be carry-over from other donors' samples. The CDR3 here is CSVGALGGEKLFF. In DNA form, the CDR3 reads TGCAGCGTTGGGGCCTTAGGAGGGGAAAAACTGTTTTTT.